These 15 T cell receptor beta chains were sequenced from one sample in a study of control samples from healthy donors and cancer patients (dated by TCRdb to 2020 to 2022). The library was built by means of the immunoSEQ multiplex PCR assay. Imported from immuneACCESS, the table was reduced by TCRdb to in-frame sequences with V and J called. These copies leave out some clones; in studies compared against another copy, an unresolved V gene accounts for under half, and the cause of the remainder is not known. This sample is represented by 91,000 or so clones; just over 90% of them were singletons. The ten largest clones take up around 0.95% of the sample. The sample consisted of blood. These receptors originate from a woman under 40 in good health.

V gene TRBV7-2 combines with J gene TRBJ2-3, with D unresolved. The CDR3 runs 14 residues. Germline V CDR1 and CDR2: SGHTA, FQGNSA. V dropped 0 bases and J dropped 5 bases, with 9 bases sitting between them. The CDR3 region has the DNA TGTGCCAGCAGCTTAGCACTGACGGGAGATACGCAGTATTTT. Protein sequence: CASSLALTGDTQYF.

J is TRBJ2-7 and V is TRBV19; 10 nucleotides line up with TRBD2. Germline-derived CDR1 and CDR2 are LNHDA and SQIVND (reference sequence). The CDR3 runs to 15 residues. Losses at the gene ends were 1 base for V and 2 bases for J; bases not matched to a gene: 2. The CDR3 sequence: CASSIASGSPYEQYF. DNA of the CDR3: TGTGCCAGTAGTATAGCTAGCGGGAGCCCCTACGAGCAGTACTTC.

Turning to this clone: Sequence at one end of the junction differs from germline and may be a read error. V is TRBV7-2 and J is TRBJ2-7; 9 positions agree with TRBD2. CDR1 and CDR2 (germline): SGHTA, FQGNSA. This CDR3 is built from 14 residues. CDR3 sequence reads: CASRLGGLAGEQYF. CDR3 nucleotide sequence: TGTGCCAGCAGATTAGGGGGACTAGCCGGCGAGCAGTACTTC. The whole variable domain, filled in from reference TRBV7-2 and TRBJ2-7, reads GAGVSQSPSNKVTEKGKDVELRCDPISGHTALYWYRQSLGQGLEFLIYFQGNSAPDKSGLPSDRFSAERTGGSVSTLTIQRTQQEDSAVYLCASRLGGLAGEQYFGPGTRLTVT.

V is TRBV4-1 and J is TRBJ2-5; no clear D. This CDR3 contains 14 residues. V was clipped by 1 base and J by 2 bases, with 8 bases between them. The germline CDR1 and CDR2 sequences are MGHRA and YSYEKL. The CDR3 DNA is TGCGCCAGCAGCCAAGGTCTGCGGCAAGAGACCCAGTACTTC. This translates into CASSQGLRQETQYF.

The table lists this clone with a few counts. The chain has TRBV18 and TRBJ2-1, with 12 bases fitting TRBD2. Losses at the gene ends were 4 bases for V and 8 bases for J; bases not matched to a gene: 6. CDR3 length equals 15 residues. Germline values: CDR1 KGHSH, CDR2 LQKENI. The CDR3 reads CASSRLAGGLDEQFF. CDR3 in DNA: TGTGCCAGCTCACGTCTAGCGGGAGGGCTCGATGAGCAGTTCTTC.

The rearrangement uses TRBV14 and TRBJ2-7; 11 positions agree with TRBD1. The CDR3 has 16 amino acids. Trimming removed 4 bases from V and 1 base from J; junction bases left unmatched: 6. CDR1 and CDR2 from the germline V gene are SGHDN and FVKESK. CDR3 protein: CASSPQDRGPSYEQYF. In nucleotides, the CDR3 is TGTGCCAGCAGCCCCCAGGACAGGGGGCCTTCCTACGAGCAGTACTTC. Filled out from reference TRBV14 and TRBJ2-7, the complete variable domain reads EAGVTQFPSHSVIEKGQTVTLRCDPISGHDNLYWYRRVMGKEIKFLLHFVKESKQDESGMPNNRFLAERTGGTYSTLKVQPAELEDSGVYFCASSPQDRGPSYEQYFGPGTRLTVT.

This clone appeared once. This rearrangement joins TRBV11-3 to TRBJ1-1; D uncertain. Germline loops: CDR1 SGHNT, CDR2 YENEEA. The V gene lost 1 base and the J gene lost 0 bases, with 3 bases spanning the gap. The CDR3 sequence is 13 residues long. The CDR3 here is CASSLGLNTEAFF. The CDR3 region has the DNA TGTGCCAGCAGCTTAGGCCTGAACACTGAAGCTTTCTTT.

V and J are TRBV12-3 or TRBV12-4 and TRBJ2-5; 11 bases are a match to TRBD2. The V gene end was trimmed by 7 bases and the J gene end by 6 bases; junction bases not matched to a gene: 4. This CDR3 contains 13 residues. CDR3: CASKTSGAKTQYF. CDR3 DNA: TGTGCCAGCAAGACTAGCGGGGCAAAGACCCAGTACTTC.

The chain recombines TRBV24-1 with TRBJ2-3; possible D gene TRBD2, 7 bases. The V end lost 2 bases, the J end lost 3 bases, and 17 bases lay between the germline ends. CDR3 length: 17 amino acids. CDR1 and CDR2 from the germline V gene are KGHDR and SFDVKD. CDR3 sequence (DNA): TGTGCCACCAGTGATTCCAGGAGGGGGGGGAGGACAGATACGCAGTATTTT. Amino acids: CATSDSRRGGRTDTQYF.

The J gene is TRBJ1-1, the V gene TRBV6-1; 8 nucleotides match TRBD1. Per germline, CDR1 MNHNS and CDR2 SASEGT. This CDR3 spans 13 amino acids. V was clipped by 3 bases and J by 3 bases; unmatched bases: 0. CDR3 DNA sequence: TGTGCCAGCAGTGAGGACAGGGACACTGAAGCTTTCTTT. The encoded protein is CASSEDRDTEAFF.

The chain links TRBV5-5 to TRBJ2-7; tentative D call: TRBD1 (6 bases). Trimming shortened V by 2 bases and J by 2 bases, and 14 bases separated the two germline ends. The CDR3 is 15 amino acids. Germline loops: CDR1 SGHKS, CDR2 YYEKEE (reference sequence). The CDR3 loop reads CASSFQQGPPYEQYF. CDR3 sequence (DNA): TGTGCCAGCAGCTTTCAACAGGGACCCCCCTACGAGCAGTACTTC.

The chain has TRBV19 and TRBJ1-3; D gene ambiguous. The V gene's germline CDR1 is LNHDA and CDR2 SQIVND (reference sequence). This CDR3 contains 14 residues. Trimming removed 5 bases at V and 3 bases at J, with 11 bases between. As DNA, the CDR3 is TGTGCCAGTAGTGCACAGTCGGTTGGAAACACCATATATTTT. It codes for CASSAQSVGNTIYF.

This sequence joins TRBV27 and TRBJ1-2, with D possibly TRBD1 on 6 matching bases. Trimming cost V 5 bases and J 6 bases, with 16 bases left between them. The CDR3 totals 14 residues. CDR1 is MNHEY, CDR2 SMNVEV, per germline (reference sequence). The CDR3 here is CASSPYGGADGYTF. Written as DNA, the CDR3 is TGTGCCAGCAGTCCATACGGGGGGGCGGATGGCTACACCTTC.

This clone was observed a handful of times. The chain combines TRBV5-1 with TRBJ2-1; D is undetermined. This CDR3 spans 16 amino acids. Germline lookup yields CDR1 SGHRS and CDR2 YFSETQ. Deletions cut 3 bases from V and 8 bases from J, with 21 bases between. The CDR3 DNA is TGCGCCAGCAGCTCACTCCGACAAGCAGGTTATCATGAGCAGTTCTTC. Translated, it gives CASSSLRQAGYHEQFF.

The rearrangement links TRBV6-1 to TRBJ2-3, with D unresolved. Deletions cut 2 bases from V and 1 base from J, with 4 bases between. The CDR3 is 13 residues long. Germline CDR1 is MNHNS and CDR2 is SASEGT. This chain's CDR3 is CASSETGTDTQYF. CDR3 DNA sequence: TGTGCCAGCAGTGAAACAGGCACAGATACGCAGTATTTT.